These 12 T cell receptor beta chains were sequenced from one sample in a study of cytomegalovirus exposure and HLA in healthy donors. In the PCR, 60 Vbeta and 13 Jbeta primers were used. The assay was immunoSEQ multiplex PCR, and TCRdb's table has in-frame clones only and misses some. The sample carries around 96,000 clones, 55% to 75% recorded once. Material: PBMCs. These receptors all stem from a man aged 55 to 69 in good health and CMV-seronegative.

On this clone: One end of the junction does not line up with germline, which may come from a read error. The sample holds other DNA sequences that translate to the same CDR3. The chain joins TRBV13 to TRBJ1-3, with D perhaps TRBD1 (6 bases). The germline gives CDR1 PRHDT, CDR2 FYEKMQ (reference sequence). The CDR3 is made up of 15 amino acids. CDR3 DNA: TGCGCCAGCAGCCCCTGGACCGGGACACGAAACACCATATATTTT. This sequence encodes CASSPWTGTRNTIYF.

In this sample, this clone turned up once. The V gene is TRBV9, the J gene TRBJ2-1; 10 bases are shared with TRBD2. Losses at the gene ends were 4 bases for V and 4 bases for J; bases not matched to a gene: 5. Germline CDR1 SGDLS, CDR2 YYNGEE. The CDR3 totals 15 residues. DNA for the CDR3: TGTGCCAGCAGCCAGACTAGCGGGCCATACAATGAGCAGTTCTTC. It translates to CASSQTSGPYNEQFF.

The V gene is TRBV18, the J gene TRBJ2-5; TRBD2 aligns across 14 bases. Germline CDR1 is KGHSH and CDR2 is LQKENI. The ends lost 3 bases at V and 5 bases at J; junction bases unmatched: 8. This CDR3 spans 17 amino acids. CDR3 sequence reads: CASSPLGLAGGGETQYF. The CDR3 DNA reads as TGTGCCAGCTCACCGCTTGGACTAGCGGGAGGTGGGGAGACCCAGTACTTC.

The chain carries TRBV19 and TRBJ2-1; 7 nucleotides agree with TRBD1. This CDR3 is 15 amino acids long. Germline V CDR1 and CDR2: LNHDA, SQIVND (reference sequence). J lost 0 bases, V lost 6 bases, and 5 bases had no gene match. The CDR3 spells CASRPTGDSYNEQFF. CDR3 sequence (DNA): TGTGCCAGTAGACCAACAGGGGACTCCTACAATGAGCAGTTCTTC. Full variable domain (missing parts from reference TRBV19 and TRBJ2-1): DGGITQSPKYLFRKEGQNVTLSCEQNLNHDAMYWYRQDPGQGLRLIYYSQIVNDFQKGDIAEGYSVSREKKESFPLTVTSAQKNPTAFYLCASRPTGDSYNEQFFGPGTRLTVL.

The chain has TRBV7-2 and TRBJ2-7; possibly TRBD1 for D (6 bases). The V gene's germline CDR1 is SGHTA and CDR2 FQGNSA. Trimming shortened V by 5 bases and J by 2 bases, and 13 bases separated the two germline ends. There are 14 residues in the CDR3. The CDR3 DNA reads as TGTGCCAGCAGCGTAAGACAGGCCCCCTACGAGCAGTACTTC. Protein sequence: CASSVRQAPYEQYF.

The genes are TRBV5-4 and TRBJ2-3, with D uncertain. V was clipped by 7 bases and J by 5 bases, with 17 bases between them. Per the germline V gene, CDR1 is SGHNT and CDR2 is YYREEE (reference sequence). The CDR3 sequence is 14 residues long. The chain's CDR3 is CASHTRQSKDTQYF. CDR3 DNA: TGTGCCAGCCACACGAGACAATCAAAAGATACGCAGTATTTT. Variable domain in full (rest from reference TRBV5-4 and TRBJ2-3): ETGVTQSPTHLIKTRGQQVTLRCSSQSGHNTVSWYQQALGQGPQFIFQYYREEENGRGNFPPRFSGLQFPNYSSELNVNALELDDSALYLCASHTRQSKDTQYFGPGTRLTVL.

This clone was seen a handful of times. CDR3 DNA: TGTGCCACTTCTACGGGGGGCGCAGGGGATACGCAGTATTTT. It translates to CATSTGGAGDTQYF. The chain recombines TRBV7-6 with TRBJ2-3, with D maybe TRBD2 (7 bases). The CDR3 contains 14 residues. Germline V gene data show CDR1 as SGHVS and CDR2 as FNYEAQ. Trimming stripped 10 bases from V and 6 bases from J, with 20 bases between.

A single count supports this clone. The rearrangement uses TRBV6-4 and TRBJ1-6; D unclear. Germline V gene data show CDR1 as MRHNA and CDR2 as SNTAGT. V lost 4 bases and J 9 bases, leaving 10 bases between the germline ends. This CDR3 comprises 13 residues. CDR3 sequence (DNA): TGTGCCAGCAGTGCGAAATCGCGTTCACCCCTCCACTTT. Protein product: CASSAKSRSPLHF.

This clone was seen only once. The CDR3 DNA reads as TGTGCCTGGAGTGTAAAAGGTGGGAGCGCGAACACCGGGGAGCTGTTTTTT. It encodes CAWSVKGGSANTGELFF. The V call is TRBV30, the J call TRBJ2-2; D might be TRBD2 (5 bases). The CDR3 has 17 residues. Germline-derived CDR1 and CDR2 are GTSNPN and SVGIG (reference sequence). V was trimmed by 0 bases and J by 0 bases, leaving 14 bases between them.

J is TRBJ2-3 and V is TRBV5-1; D call uncertain. The CDR3 runs to 15 residues. Trimming stripped 0 bases from V and 0 bases from J, with 8 bases between. The V gene's germline CDR1 is SGHRS and CDR2 YFSETQ. The CDR3 loop reads CASSLVPSSTDTQYF. The CDR3 DNA follows: TGCGCCAGCAGCTTGGTTCCCTCTAGCACAGATACGCAGTATTTT.

The chain couples TRBV5-1 to TRBJ2-7; 8 bases align to TRBD1. Germline V gives CDR1 SGHRS, CDR2 YFSETQ. The V and J ends lost 5 bases and 3 bases, in that order; junction bases with no gene match: 7. This CDR3 has 14 residues. The CDR3 region is CASREGTGSYEQYF. The CDR3 DNA follows: TGCGCCAGCAGGGAGGGGACAGGTAGCTACGAGCAGTACTTC.

V gene TRBV25-1 combines with J gene TRBJ2-3; 10 nucleotides align to TRBD2. The length of the CDR3 is 18 residues. V shed 0 bases, J shed 1 base, and the junction held 7 bases outside the gene matches. The germline gives CDR1 MGHDK, CDR2 SYGVNS. The CDR3: CASSEYVSAGGRTDTQYF. The CDR3 DNA follows: TGTGCCAGCAGTGAATATGTGTCAGCGGGAGGGCGCACAGATACGCAGTATTTT. The whole variable domain, filled in from reference TRBV25-1 and TRBJ2-3, reads EADIYQTPRYLVIGTGKKITLECSQTMGHDKMYWYQQDPGMELHLIHYSYGVNSTEKGDLSSESTVSRIRTEHFPLTLESARPSHTSQYLCASSEYVSAGGRTDTQYFGPGTRLTVL.